This T cell receptor beta chain was identified during a study of T cells in Graves' hyperthyroidism and ophthalmopathy. General study points: Through a model of 13 V-J features, ophthalmopathy was separated from stable hyperthyroidism.

This clonotype was recorded a few times. As yet, its antigen is unknown. Researchers amplified the TCR beta CDR3 regions from RNA transcripts. Researchers ran a first-round RT-PCR on the TCR CDR3 using the HTBI primer set. TCRdb used MiXCR to reprocess the multiplex PCR reads, holding one entry per CDR3 protein. The sample lists about 350,000 distinct CDR3 sequences; 11% to 15% were seen once. The trim removed 3 bases at V and 2 bases at J, leaving 1 base unmatched. The germline CDR1 and CDR2 sequences are SGDLS and YYNGEE. The CDR3 spans 14 residues. Diagnosis of hyperthyroidism was new in patients aged 18 to 65, and its duration was under 2 months. Based on clinical symptoms, serum thyroxine and TRAb, thyroid ultrasound and orbital computed tomography, diagnoses were reached.

The sequencing sample was made of blood. This rearrangement joins TRBV9 to TRBJ2-2, with 7 bases matching TRBD1. The clonotype originates from a woman aged 25 to 45 with Graves' hyperthyroidism. CDR3 nucleotide sequence: TGTGCCAGCAGCGACAGGGGAAACACCGGGGAGCTGTTTTTT. It encodes CASSDRGNTGELFF.